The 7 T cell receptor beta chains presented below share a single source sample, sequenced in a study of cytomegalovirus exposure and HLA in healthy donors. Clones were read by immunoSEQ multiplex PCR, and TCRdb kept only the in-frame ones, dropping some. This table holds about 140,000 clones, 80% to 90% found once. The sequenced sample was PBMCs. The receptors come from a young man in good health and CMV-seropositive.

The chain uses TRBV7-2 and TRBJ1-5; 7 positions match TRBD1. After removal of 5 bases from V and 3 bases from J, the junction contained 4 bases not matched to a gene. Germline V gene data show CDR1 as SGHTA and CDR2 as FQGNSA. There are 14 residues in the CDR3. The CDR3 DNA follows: TGTGCCAGCAGCATACAGGGGAACAATCAGCCCCAGCATTTT. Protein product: CASSIQGNNQPQHF.

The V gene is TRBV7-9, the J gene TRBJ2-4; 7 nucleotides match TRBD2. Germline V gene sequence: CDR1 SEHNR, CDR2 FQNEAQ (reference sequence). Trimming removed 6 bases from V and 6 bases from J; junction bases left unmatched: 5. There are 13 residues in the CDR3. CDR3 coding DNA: TGTGCCAGCAGTCGGCCGGGGGGAAACATTCAGTACTTC. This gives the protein CASSRPGGNIQYF.

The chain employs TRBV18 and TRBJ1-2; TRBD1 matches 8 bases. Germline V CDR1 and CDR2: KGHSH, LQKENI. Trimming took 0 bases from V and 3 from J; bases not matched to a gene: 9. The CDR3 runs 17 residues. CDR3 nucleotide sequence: TGTGCCAGCTCACCACCATTACAGGGGGTAAATGACTATGGCTACACCTTC. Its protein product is CASSPPLQGVNDYGYTF.

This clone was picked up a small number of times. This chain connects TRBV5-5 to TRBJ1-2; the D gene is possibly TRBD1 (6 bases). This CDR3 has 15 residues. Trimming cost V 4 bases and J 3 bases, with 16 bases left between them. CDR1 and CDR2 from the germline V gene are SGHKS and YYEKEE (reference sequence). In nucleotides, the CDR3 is TGTGCCAGCAGCAACTCCCCGGGGGGCCACTATGGCTACACCTTC. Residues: CASSNSPGGHYGYTF. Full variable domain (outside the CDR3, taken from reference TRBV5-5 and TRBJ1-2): DAGVTQSPTHLIKTRGQQVTLRCSPISGHKSVSWYQQVLGQGPQFIFQYYEKEERGRGNFPDRFSARQFPNYSSELNVNALLLGDSALYLCASSNSPGGHYGYTFGSGTRLTVV.

CDR3 DNA sequence: TGTGCCTGGCACGAGTTCTATGGCTACACCTTC. This gives the protein CAWHEFYGYTF. This sequence joins TRBV30 and TRBJ1-2; D gene unclear. V was trimmed by 5 bases and J by 4 bases, leaving 8 bases between them. CDR3 length: 11 amino acids. Germline CDR1 reads GTSNPN; CDR2 reads SVGIG (reference sequence).

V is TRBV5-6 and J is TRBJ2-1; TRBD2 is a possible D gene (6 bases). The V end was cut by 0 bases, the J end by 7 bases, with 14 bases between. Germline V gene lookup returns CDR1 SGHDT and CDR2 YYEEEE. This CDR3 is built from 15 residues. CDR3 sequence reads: CASSLGREWRNEQFF. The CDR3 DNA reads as TGTGCCAGCAGCTTGGGGAGGGAATGGAGGAATGAGCAGTTCTTC.

The CDR3: CASFHSGEQYF. The CDR3 DNA reads TGCGCCAGCTTTCACTCGGGCGAGCAGTACTTC. The chain couples TRBV5-1 to TRBJ2-7; unclear D gene. The CDR3 totals 11 residues. V lost 7 bases and J 6 bases, leaving 11 bases between the germline ends. Germline CDR1 reads SGHRS; CDR2 reads YFSETQ.